Presented here are 26 T cell receptor beta chains from one specimen sequenced in a study of CD8 T cells in Susac syndrome. cDNA came from around 0.5 to 1 ug RNA primed by random hexamers. In TCRdb, the immunoSEQ multiplex PCR reads were re-called with MiXCR into one record per CDR3 protein. The sample has 80,000 to 90,000 distinct CDR3 sequences; 95% are singletons. The specimen was CD8+ T cells from PBMCs. All receptors derive from a human donor with Susac syndrome.

The chain employs TRBV3-1 and TRBJ1-5; D unclear. The germline V gene has CDR1 LGHDT and CDR2 YNNKEL (reference sequence). The V gene lost 0 bases and the J gene lost 3 bases, with 18 bases spanning the gap. There are 18 residues in the CDR3. The CDR3 nucleotides are TGTGCCAGCAGCCAAGATTTGATTTTTGGGGAGAACAATCAGCCCCAGCATTTT. As protein: CASSQDLIFGENNQPQHF. The variable domain in full, completed from reference TRBV3-1 and TRBJ1-5, reads DTAVSQTPKYLVTQMGNDKSIKCEQNLGHDTMYWYKQDSKKFLKIMFSYNNKELIINETVPNRFSPKSPDKAHLNLHINSLELGDSAVYFCASSQDLIFGENNQPQHFGDGTRLSIL.

The V call is TRBV4-2, the J call TRBJ2-7, with TRBD1 matching 12 bases. CDR1 and CDR2 from the germline V gene are LGHNA and YNFKEQ. This CDR3 contains 15 residues. J was trimmed by 6 bases and V by 4 bases; bases with no gene match: 7. CDR3 DNA: TGTGCCAGCAGCCTATCCGGGACAGGGGGCTCCGAGCAGTACTTC. As protein: CASSLSGTGGSEQYF.

The chain couples TRBV6-5 to TRBJ1-1; 8 bases fit TRBD1. V lost 6 bases and J lost 4; bases outside the gene matches: 4. The CDR3 runs 13 residues. Germline V gives CDR1 MNHEY, CDR2 SVGAGI. This CDR3 is CASSPGQGTEAFF. The CDR3 DNA reads TGTGCCAGCAGCCCAGGACAGGGCACTGAAGCTTTCTTT.

V is TRBV30 and J is TRBJ1-2; the D gene is possibly TRBD1 (6 bases). This CDR3 region has 11 residues. The V gene's germline CDR1 is GTSNPN and CDR2 SVGIG (reference sequence). Trimming pared 8 bases from V and 8 bases from J, leaving 15 bases between. The CDR3 DNA reads TGTGCCATGGATCCAGGGGAAGGCTACACCTTC. This translates into CAMDPGEGYTF.

V usage is TRBV15 and J usage is TRBJ1-2; D ambiguous. The CDR3 has 14 residues. V dropped 0 bases and J dropped 2 bases, with 7 bases sitting between them. Germline V gene lookup returns CDR1 LNHNV and CDR2 YYDKDF (reference sequence). This CDR3 is CATSRDRANYGYTF. The CDR3 DNA sequence: TGTGCCACCAGCAGAGATCGGGCAAACTATGGCTACACCTTC.

The chain couples TRBV20-1 to TRBJ2-7; 7 nucleotides align to TRBD1. The germline V gene encodes CDR1 DFQATT and CDR2 SNEGSKA (reference sequence). This CDR3 spans 13 amino acids. The junction had 11 bases not matched to a gene; V was cut back by 6 bases and J by 6 bases. Here the CDR3 reads CSARPMTGTEQYF. In nucleotides, the CDR3 is TGCAGTGCCAGACCCATGACAGGGACCGAGCAGTACTTC.

The chain couples TRBV5-4 to TRBJ2-4, with D maybe TRBD1 (7 bases). From germline, CDR1 is SGHNT and CDR2 YYREEE (reference sequence). The CDR3 loop spans 17 amino acids. Trimming took off 6 bases at V and 5 bases at J, with 24 bases between the two ends. The CDR3 DNA follows: TGTGCCAGCACGGTTGGGCCAGGGGGGATAGATCAAAACATTCAGTACTTC. Protein product: CASTVGPGGIDQNIQYF.

The V gene is TRBV11-2, the J gene TRBJ2-3; D gene uncertain. Per the germline V gene, CDR1 is SGHAT and CDR2 is FQNNGV. CDR3 length: 15 amino acids. The V and J ends lost 1 base and 0 bases respectively, with 8 bases between them. The CDR3 region is CASSLGETSTDTQYF. The CDR3 nucleotides read TGTGCCAGCAGCTTAGGGGAAACTAGCACAGATACGCAGTATTTT.

This chain connects TRBV4-1 to TRBJ2-5, with D perhaps being TRBD1 or TRBD2 (5 bases each). The germline V and J ends were trimmed by 5 bases and 9 bases, with 13 bases remaining between them. CDR1 MGHRA and CDR2 YSYEKL come from the germline V gene. This CDR3 is 12 amino acids long. The CDR3 spells CASSSGALAQYF. DNA of the CDR3: TGCGCCAGCAGCTCCGGGGCCCTGGCCCAGTACTTC.

This sequence joins TRBV9 and TRBJ2-7, with 12 bases identical to TRBD2. The CDR3 contains 13 residues. Germline CDR1 and CDR2: SGDLS and YYNGEE. J lost 7 bases, V lost 2 bases, and 1 base had no gene match. The CDR3 sequence: CASSVTSGREQYF. The DNA for the CDR3 is TGTGCCAGCAGCGTCACTAGCGGGAGGGAGCAGTACTTC.

V and J are TRBV9 and TRBJ2-3, with D tentatively TRBD2 (6 bases). Germline V gene data show CDR1 as SGDLS and CDR2 as YYNGEE. Trimming pared 3 bases from V and 1 base from J, leaving 9 bases between. This CDR3 region has 14 residues. In nucleotides, the CDR3 is TGTGCCAGCAGCGGCCCTAGCGGCACAGATACGCAGTATTTT. Residues: CASSGPSGTDTQYF. Combining the CDR3 with reference TRBV9 and TRBJ2-3 gives the whole variable domain DSGVTQTPKHLITATGQRVTLRCSPRSGDLSVYWYQQSLDQGLQFLIQYYNGEERAKGNILERFSAQQFPDLHSELNLSSLELGDSALYFCASSGPSGTDTQYFGPGTRLTVL.

The chain uses TRBV20-1 and TRBJ2-1; 10 bases are shared with TRBD2. Germline lookup yields CDR1 DFQATT and CDR2 SNEGSKA (reference sequence). J lost 3 bases, V lost 6 bases, and 5 bases had no gene match. This CDR3 comprises 14 residues. For the CDR3, the DNA is TGCAGTGCCGACACTAGCGGGAACTACAATGAGCAGTTCTTC. Translation: CSADTSGNYNEQFF.

The V and J genes are TRBV9 and TRBJ2-7, with D uncertain. Per the germline V gene, CDR1 is SGDLS and CDR2 is YYNGEE. V was clipped by 4 bases and J by 5 bases, with 10 bases between them. There are 12 residues in the CDR3. For the CDR3, the DNA is TGTGCCAGCAGCCCCGGGTGGGACGAGCAGTACTTC. This encodes CASSPGWDEQYF.

The V call is TRBV20-1, the J call TRBJ2-7; D is undetermined. CDR1 and CDR2 from the germline V gene are DFQATT and SNEGSKA (reference sequence). V lost 0 bases and J 3 bases, leaving 15 bases between the germline ends. The CDR3 sequence is 15 residues long. In DNA, the CDR3 is TGCAGTGCTAGAGATAAGGTCACCTCCGGCTACGAGCAGTACTTC. Translated, it gives CSARDKVTSGYEQYF.

CDR3 protein: CASSIWASGTDTQYF. For the CDR3, the DNA is TGTGCCAGTAGTATCTGGGCTAGCGGGACAGATACGCAGTATTTT. V gene TRBV19 combines with J gene TRBJ2-3; 8 nucleotides align to TRBD2. The ends lost 3 bases at V and 3 bases at J; junction bases unmatched: 5. The CDR3 sequence is 15 residues long. Germline assignment: CDR1 LNHDA and CDR2 SQIVND (reference sequence).

The gene calls are TRBV29-1 and TRBJ1-1; TRBD1 is a possible D gene (5 bases). The V gene's germline CDR1 is SQVTM and CDR2 ANQGSEA. The CDR3 runs 14 residues. V was trimmed by 3 bases and J by 0 bases, leaving 11 bases between them. CDR3 nucleotides: TGCAGCGTTGAGGGACTGAAGATGAACACTGAAGCTTTCTTT. This encodes CSVEGLKMNTEAFF.

This clonotype was counted a single time. V and J are TRBV28 and TRBJ1-1; D is undetermined. V was pared by 3 bases and J by 0 bases, with 8 bases between. CDR3 size: 14 residues. Germline V gene lookup returns CDR1 MDHEN and CDR2 SYDVKM. The CDR3 region has the DNA TGTGCCAGCAGTTTCTACACCTTGAACACTGAAGCTTTCTTT. Residues: CASSFYTLNTEAFF. Using reference TRBV28 and TRBJ1-1 for the parts outside the CDR3, the full variable domain is DVKVTQSSRYLVKRTGEKVFLECVQDMDHENMFWYRQDPGLGLRLIYFSYDVKMKEKGDIPEGYSVSREKKERFSLILESASTNQTSMYLCASSFYTLNTEAFFGQGTRLTVV.

In its sample, this clonotype was seen once. This sequence joins TRBV27 and TRBJ1-1, with D perhaps TRBD1 (6 bases). This CDR3 has 11 residues. Germline-derived CDR1 and CDR2 are MNHEY and SMNVEV (reference sequence). The V gene lost 4 bases and the J gene lost 8 bases, with 8 bases spanning the gap. CDR3 nucleotides: TGTGCCAGCAGTTCTGACAGGGAAGCTTTCTTT. Its protein product is CASSSDREAFF.

By share of the sample, this clonotype is medium-sized. The rearrangement uses TRBV13 and TRBJ2-1, with 9 bases fitting TRBD2. Germline V gene sequence: CDR1 PRHDT, CDR2 FYEKMQ (reference sequence). The CDR3 is made up of 16 amino acids. After removal of 0 bases from V and 6 bases from J, the junction contained 6 bases not matched to a gene. The CDR3 spells CASSLGGTSLVNEQFF. As DNA, the CDR3 is TGTGCCAGCAGCTTAGGGGGGACTAGCCTCGTCAATGAGCAGTTCTTC.

This chain links TRBV5-1 with TRBJ2-5; D is ambiguous. Trimming cost V 0 bases and J 5 bases, with 5 bases left between them. The CDR3 runs to 12 residues. Germline-derived CDR1 and CDR2 are SGHRS and YFSETQ. For the CDR3, the DNA is TGCGCCAGCAGCTTGGATTTTGAGACCCAGTACTTC. This encodes CASSLDFETQYF.

The genes are TRBV3-1 and TRBJ2-7; TRBD1 matches at 7 bases. The CDR3 has 16 amino acids. V shed 4 bases, J shed 2 bases, and the junction held 11 bases outside the gene matches. Germline CDR1 LGHDT, CDR2 YNNKEL (reference sequence). The CDR3 region is CASSPLQGSQPYEQYF. The CDR3 DNA reads TGTGCCAGCAGCCCATTACAGGGGTCTCAACCCTACGAGCAGTACTTC.

The chain carries TRBV4-2 and TRBJ2-7; D might be TRBD2 (5 bases). Trimming cost V 0 bases and J 3 bases, with 15 bases left between them. Germline V gives CDR1 LGHNA, CDR2 YNFKEQ. The CDR3 runs 16 residues. CDR3 sequence: CASSQDREQSYYEQYF. As DNA, the CDR3 is TGTGCCAGCAGCCAAGATCGGGAACAGTCGTACTACGAGCAGTACTTC.

The chain combines TRBV20-1 with TRBJ2-7; 13 positions match TRBD2. The CDR3 loop spans 15 amino acids. After removal of 2 bases from V and 7 bases from J, the junction contained 8 bases not matched to a gene. Germline values: CDR1 DFQATT, CDR2 SNEGSKA (reference sequence). The CDR3 DNA sequence: TGCAGTGCTAGAAGCGGGACTAGCGGGACGGGGGAGCAGTACTTC. Its protein product is CSARSGTSGTGEQYF.

This sequence joins TRBV19 and TRBJ2-1; D unresolved. This CDR3 has 15 amino acids. V dropped 3 bases and J dropped 1 base, with 10 bases sitting between them. Germline CDR1 LNHDA, CDR2 SQIVND (reference sequence). CDR3 amino acids: CASSIGLPSYNEQFF. CDR3 DNA: TGTGCCAGTAGTATCGGCCTGCCTTCCTACAATGAGCAGTTCTTC.

This clonotype was counted a single time. This sequence joins TRBV10-3 and TRBJ1-2; 8 bases are a match to TRBD1. The CDR3 is 14 residues long. Germline CDR1 reads ENHRY; CDR2 reads SYGVKD. Trimming cost V 6 bases and J 5 bases; bases outside gene matches: 8. CDR3 loop: CAIRNGQGGYGYTF. The CDR3 DNA reads TGTGCCATCAGGAATGGACAGGGAGGTTATGGCTACACCTTC.

J is TRBJ1-3 and V is TRBV20-1; D is unresolved. Germline lookup yields CDR1 DFQATT and CDR2 SNEGSKA (reference sequence). Deletions cut 0 bases from V and 1 base from J, with 7 bases between. The CDR3 length is 14 residues. The CDR3 protein is CSAREGRSGNTIYF. In DNA form, the CDR3 reads TGCAGTGCTAGAGAGGGGAGGTCTGGAAACACCATATATTTT.